A selection of T cell receptor beta chains follows, all from one sample in a study of Graves' ophthalmopathy and Graves' hyperthyroidism. MiXCR, applied by TCRdb to the multiplex PCR reads, yields one record per CDR3 protein. The sample lists under 350,000 distinct CDR3 sequences; 15% to 20% were seen once. Sequencing used peripheral blood. The source of these receptors is an adult man with Graves' ophthalmopathy. CDR3s include the opening cysteine and the closing phenylalanine or tryptophan. A D gene is named only where the DNA matches it firmly. For some rows the clone size is stated as once, few or many, or as a class when expanded; others skip it.

D	size	J	V	DNA	CDR3
TRBD2	many	TRBJ2-7	TRBV6-2/TRBV6-3	TGTGCCAGCAGGAGCGGGAGGGCCCGGGAGCAGTACTTC	CASRSGRAREQYF
TRBD1	many	TRBJ1-1	TRBV18	TGTGCCAGCTCACCTTTAGGGACAGGGGGTGCGACTTTCTTT	CASSPLGTGGATFF
TRBD1	NA	TRBJ2-7	TRBV7-2	TGTGCCAGCAGCCCGGGGGACAGGAGACAAGTGCAGTACTTC	CASSPGDRRQVQYF
NA	many	TRBJ2-7	TRBV7-2	TGTGCCAGCAGCTCCTCGGTATACGAGCAGTACTTC	CASSSSVYEQYF
NA	few	TRBJ1-3	TRBV12-3/TRBV12-4	TGTGCCAGCAGACAACAGGGAAGCTCTGGAAACACCATATATTTT	CASRQQGSSGNTIYF
TRBD1	NA	TRBJ1-2	TRBV12-3/TRBV12-4	TGTGCCAGCAGTCCGACAGGGTTTGGCTATGGCTACACCTTC	CASSPTGFGYGYTF
NA	many	TRBJ1-5	TRBV30	TGTGCCTGGAGTGTTGGGCCGCTCAATCAGCCCCAGCATTTT	CAWSVGPLNQPQHF
NA	many	TRBJ1-6	TRBV3-1	TGTACCAGCAGCCAAGCACTTAGTACAGGGAGAGGTTCACCCCTCCACTTT	CTSSQALSTGRGSPLHF
TRBD2	many	TRBJ2-5	TRBV11-2	TGTGCCAGCAGCTTAGGGCAGACTAGCGGACAAGAGACCCAGTACTTC	CASSLGQTSGQETQYF
NA	many	TRBJ1-1	TRBV4-1	TGCGCCAGCAGGCAAAGGGGAGGGACCGGGTATACTGAAGCTTTCTTT	CASRQRGGTGYTEAFF
NA	many	TRBJ2-3	TRBV6-2/TRBV6-3	TGTGCCAGCAGACCAGGAGACTCTAGCACAGATACGCAGTATTTT	CASRPGDSSTDTQYF
TRBD1	NA	TRBJ2-5	TRBV6-1	TGTGCCACCTGGAACCGGGACAGATGGGGTTGGGGGACCCAGTACTTC	CATWNRDRWGWGTQYF
NA	many	TRBJ2-5	TRBV14	TGTGCCAGCAGCCAAGAAATAGCTAGTCAAGAGACCCAGTACTTC	CASSQEIASQETQYF
NA	few	TRBJ1-5	TRBV27	TGTGCCAGCAGTTTCCAAGGACCCAATCAGCCCCAGCATTTT	CASSFQGPNQPQHF
NA	many	TRBJ1-1	TRBV12-3/TRBV12-4	NA	CASSSGQGLKLSF
NA	many	TRBJ1-5	TRBV20-1	TGCAGTGGGGGCGGGCGCAGGGACAATCAGCCCCAGCATTTT	CSGGGRRDNQPQHF
NA	few	TRBJ1-2	TRBV6-5	TGTGCCAGCAGACCCGGCTATGGCTACACCTTC	CASRPGYGYTF
NA	many	TRBJ1-5	TRBV3-1	TGTGCCAGCAGCCAAGTCAGCGGTCAGCCCCAGCATTTT	CASSQVSGQPQHF
TRBD1	NA	TRBJ2-5	TRBV27	TGTGCCAGCAGTTTTCTATCGACAGGGGGTTCTGAGACCCAGTACTTC	CASSFLSTGGSETQYF
NA	many	TRBJ1-2	TRBV5-1	TGCGCCAGCAGCTTGGCCGAGGCCGGCTATGGCTACACCTTC	CASSLAEAGYGYTF